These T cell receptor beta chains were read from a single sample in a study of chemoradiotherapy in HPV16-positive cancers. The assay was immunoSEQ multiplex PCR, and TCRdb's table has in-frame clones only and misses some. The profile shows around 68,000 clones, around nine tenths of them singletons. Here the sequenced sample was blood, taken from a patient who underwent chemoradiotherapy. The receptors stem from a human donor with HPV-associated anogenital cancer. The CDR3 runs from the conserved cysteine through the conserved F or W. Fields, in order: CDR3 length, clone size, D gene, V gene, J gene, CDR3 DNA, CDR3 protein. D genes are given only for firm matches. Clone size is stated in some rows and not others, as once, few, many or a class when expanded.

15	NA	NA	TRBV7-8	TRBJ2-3	TGTGCCAGCAGCTTAGAGGCACTCTCATCAGGGACGCAGTATTTT	CASSLEALSSGTQYF
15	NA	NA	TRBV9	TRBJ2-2	TGTGCCAGCACAAAAAGTAGCGGGAACACCGGGGAGCTGTTTTTT	CASTKSSGNTGELFF
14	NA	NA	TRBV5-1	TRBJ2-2	TGCGCCAGCAGCGGGGACTCGAACACCGGGGAGCTGTTTTTT	CASSGDSNTGELFF
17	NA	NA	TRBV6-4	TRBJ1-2	TGTGCCAGCAGCCCGACCCGACAGGACATTTGGGGCTATGGCTACACCTTC	CASSPTRQDIWGYGYTF
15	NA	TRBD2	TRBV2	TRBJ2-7	TGTGCCAGCAGACAGACTAGCGGGGGGACCTACGAGCAGTACTTC	CASRQTSGGTYEQYF
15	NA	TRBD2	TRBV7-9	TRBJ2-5	TGTGCCAGCAGCCAGGGAGCGCTAGCGGGCGGCCAGCAGTACTTC	CASSQGALAGGQQYF
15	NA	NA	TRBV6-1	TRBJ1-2	TGTGCCAGCAGTGAAAGTCGGCAGGGCGGCTATGGCTACACCTTC	CASSESRQGGYGYTF
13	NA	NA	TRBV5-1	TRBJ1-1	TGCGCCAGCAGCTTGATGGGCGACACTGAAGCTTTCTTT	CASSLMGDTEAFF
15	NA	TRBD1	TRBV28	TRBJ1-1	TGTGCCAGCAGTTTAAGACAGGGGTCAGACACTGAAGCTTTCTTT	CASSLRQGSDTEAFF
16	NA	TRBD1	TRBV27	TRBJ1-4	TGTGCCAGCAGTTTCCTTCCCGGGACAGTCGTTGAAAAACTGTTTTTT	CASSFLPGTVVEKLFF
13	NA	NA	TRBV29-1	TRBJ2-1	TGCAGCGTTACTCAGGGCAACTACAATGAGCAGTTCTTC	CSVTQGNYNEQFF
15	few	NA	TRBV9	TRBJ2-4	TGTGCCAGCAGCCCGGACAGCGGCCTATGGAACATTCAGTACTTC	CASSPDSGLWNIQYF
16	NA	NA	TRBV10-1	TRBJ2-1	TGCGCCAGCAGTCCGGTCCAGGACTATTCCTACAATGAGCAGTTCTTC	CASSPVQDYSYNEQFF
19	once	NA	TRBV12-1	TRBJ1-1	TGTGCCAGCAGCTTTGCACCGGCTACGGGACAGGGGTTGGAACGGGAAGCTTTCTTT	CASSFAPATGQGLEREAFF
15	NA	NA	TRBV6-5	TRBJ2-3	TGTGCCAGCAGTTACCAGGGGCAGGGGGGAGATACGCAGTATTTT	CASSYQGQGGDTQYF
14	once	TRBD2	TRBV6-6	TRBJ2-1	TGTGCCAGCAGTGGACTAGCGGGGCAAAATGAGCAGTTCTTC	CASSGLAGQNEQFF
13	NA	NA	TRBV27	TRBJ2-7	TGTGCCAGCAGTTTTTCTGGGTTTAACGAGCAGTACTTC	CASSFSGFNEQYF
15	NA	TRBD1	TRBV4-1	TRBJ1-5	TGCGCCAGCAGCAACACAGGGGTGGGAGAACAGCCCCAGCATTTT	CASSNTGVGEQPQHF
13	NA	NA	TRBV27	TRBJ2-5	TGTGCCAGCAGCTGGACAGTTCAGGAGACCCAGTACTTC	CASSWTVQETQYF
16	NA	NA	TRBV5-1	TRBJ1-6	TGCGCCAGCAGCTTATCGAGACCGGACGATAATTCACCCCTCCACTTT	CASSLSRPDDNSPLHF
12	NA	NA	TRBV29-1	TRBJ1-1	TGCAGCGGACGGGAGGGGGACACTGAAGCTTTCTTT	CSGREGDTEAFF
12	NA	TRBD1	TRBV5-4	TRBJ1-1	TGTGCCAGCAGCAGGACAGGGGCTGAAGCTTTCTTT	CASSRTGAEAFF
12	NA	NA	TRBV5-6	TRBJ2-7	TGTGCCAGCGCTTTTGGTATCCTCGAGCAGTACTTC	CASAFGILEQYF
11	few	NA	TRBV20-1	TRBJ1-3	TGCAGTGCCAAGCTCGTAAACACCATATATTTT	CSAKLVNTIYF
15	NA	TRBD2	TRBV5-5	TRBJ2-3	TGTGCCAGCAGCGAAGCCCTAGCGGGAACAGATACGCAGTATTTT	CASSEALAGTDTQYF
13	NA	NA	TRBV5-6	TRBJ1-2	TGTGCCAGCAGCTTGGAGGCAGCCTATGGCTACACCTTC	CASSLEAAYGYTF
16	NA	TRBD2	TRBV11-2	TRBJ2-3	TGTGCCAGCAGCTTAGATCGAGGCGGGGGGACAGATACGCAGTATTTT	CASSLDRGGGTDTQYF
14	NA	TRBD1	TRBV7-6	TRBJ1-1	TGTGCCAGCAGGCCCCGGACAGGGAAGACTGAAGCTTTCTTT	CASRPRTGKTEAFF
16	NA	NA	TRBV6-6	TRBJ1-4	TGTGCCAGCAGTTTCCGCCCTCCGGGGGCTAATGAAAAACTGTTTTTT	CASSFRPPGANEKLFF
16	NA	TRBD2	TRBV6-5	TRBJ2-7	TGTGCCAGCAGTTACTCGACGGGGAGGGACTTTTACGAGCAGTACTTC	CASSYSTGRDFYEQYF
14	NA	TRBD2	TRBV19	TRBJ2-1	TGTGCCAGTAGTTCGGGAGGGGATTACAATGAGCAGTTCTTC	CASSSGGDYNEQFF
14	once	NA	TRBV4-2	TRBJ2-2	TGTGCCAGCAGCGGTGAAGATCAGGCCGGGGAGCTGTTTTTT	CASSGEDQAGELFF
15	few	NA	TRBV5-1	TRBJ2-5	TGCGCCAGCAGCTTGGCCTTGGGGAGGCAAGAGACCCAGTACTTC	CASSLALGRQETQYF
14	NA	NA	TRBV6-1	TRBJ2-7	TGTGCCAGCAGTGGGGGGATTATCGGCAACGAGCAGTACTTC	CASSGGIIGNEQYF
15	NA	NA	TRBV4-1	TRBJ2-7	TGCGCCAGCAGTTTACACAGCATCAACTCCTACGAGCAGTACTTC	CASSLHSINSYEQYF
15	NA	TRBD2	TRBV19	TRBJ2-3	TGTGCCAGTAGACCGACTAGCGGGACTTCAGATACGCAGTATTTT	CASRPTSGTSDTQYF
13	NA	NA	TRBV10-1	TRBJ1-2	TGCGCCAGCAGTCGATCTCAGGAAACAGGCTACACCTTC	CASSRSQETGYTF
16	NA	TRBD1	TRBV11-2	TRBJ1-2	TGTGCCAGCAGCTTAGGAGGGACAGGGGCTAACTATGGCTACACCTTC	CASSLGGTGANYGYTF
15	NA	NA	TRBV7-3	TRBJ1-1	TGTGCCAGCAGTCGCGCCGGGACCGCGAACACTGAAGCTTTCTTT	CASSRAGTANTEAFF
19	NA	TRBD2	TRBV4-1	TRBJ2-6	TGCGCCAGCAGCCAAGATAGCAGCGGGAGCAGGCCTGGGGCCAACGTCCTGACTTTC	CASSQDSSGSRPGANVLTF
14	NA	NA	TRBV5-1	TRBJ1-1	TGCGCCAGCAGCTCTAGTGGGGTATTGACTGAAGCTTTCTTT	CASSSSGVLTEAFF
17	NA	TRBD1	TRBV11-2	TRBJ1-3	TGTGCCAGCAGCCCAAGGGGACAGGGCTACTCTGGAAACACCATATATTTT	CASSPRGQGYSGNTIYF
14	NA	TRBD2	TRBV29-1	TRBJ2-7	TGCAGCGTGAACGGAGCTAGCGGGAGCTACGAGCAGTACTTC	CSVNGASGSYEQYF
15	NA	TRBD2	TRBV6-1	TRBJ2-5	TGTGCCAGCGGGGGGGGGAACAGGATCCAAGAGACCCAGTACTTC	CASGGGNRIQETQYF
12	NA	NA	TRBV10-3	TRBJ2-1	TGTGCCATCTCAGCTAGCGACGATGAGCAGTTCTTC	CAISASDDEQFF
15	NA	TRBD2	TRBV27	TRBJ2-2	TGTGCCAGCAGTTTGACTAGCGGAAACACCGGGGAGCTGTTTTTT	CASSLTSGNTGELFF
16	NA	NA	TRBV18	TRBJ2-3	TGTGCCAGCTCACCACCGAGGGGGAGTGGCACAGATACGCAGTATTTT	CASSPPRGSGTDTQYF
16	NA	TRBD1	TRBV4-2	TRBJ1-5	TGTGCCAGCAGCCAAACCCCGGGACAGGGGACTCAGCCCCAGCATTTT	CASSQTPGQGTQPQHF
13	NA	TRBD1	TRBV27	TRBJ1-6	TGTGCCAGCACGGGACAGGGAAGATCACCCCTCCACTTT	CASTGQGRSPLHF
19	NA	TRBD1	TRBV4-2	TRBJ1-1	TGTGCCAGCAGCCAAGATAACCGGACAGGGAGAGACATGAACACTGAAGCTTTCTTT	CASSQDNRTGRDMNTEAFF
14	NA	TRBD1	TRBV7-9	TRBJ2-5	TGTGCCAGCAGCTTAATAGGGGGCCCAGAGACCCAGTACTTC	CASSLIGGPETQYF
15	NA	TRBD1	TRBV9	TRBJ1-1	TGTGCCAGCAGCGCCCCCAGGGGGCAAAACACTGAAGCTTTCTTT	CASSAPRGQNTEAFF
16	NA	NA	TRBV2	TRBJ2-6	TGTGGAACAGATAAGCAGGAGAGCTCTGGGGCCAACGTCCTGACTTTC	CGTDKQESSGANVLTF
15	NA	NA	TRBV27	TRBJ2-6	TGTGCCAGCAGGGCCCAGGGCTCTGGGGCCAACGTCCTGACTTTC	CASRAQGSGANVLTF